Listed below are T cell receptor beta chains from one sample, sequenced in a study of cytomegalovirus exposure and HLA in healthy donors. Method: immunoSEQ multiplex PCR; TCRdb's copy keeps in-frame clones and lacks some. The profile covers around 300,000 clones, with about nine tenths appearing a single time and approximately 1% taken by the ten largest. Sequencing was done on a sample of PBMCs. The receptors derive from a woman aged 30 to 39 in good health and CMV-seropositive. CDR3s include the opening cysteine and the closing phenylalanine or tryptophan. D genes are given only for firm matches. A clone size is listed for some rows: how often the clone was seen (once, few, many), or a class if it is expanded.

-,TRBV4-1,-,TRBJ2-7,CASSQDPGYSGEQYF,TGCGCCAGCAGCCAAGATCCGGGCTACTCGGGCGAGCAGTACTTC
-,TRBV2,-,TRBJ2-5,CASSDQETQYF,TGTGCCAGCAGTGATCAAGAGACCCAGTACTTC
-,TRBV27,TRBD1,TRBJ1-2,CASSFRTPPGQGTNNYGYTF,TGTGCCAGCAGTTTTAGGACCCCACCGGGACAGGGGACCAATAACTATGGCTACACCTTC
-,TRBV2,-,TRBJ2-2,CASSELEGARGTGELFF,TGTGCCAGCAGTGAACTTGAGGGGGCGCGGGGCACCGGGGAGCTGTTTTTT
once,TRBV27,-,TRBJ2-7,CASSSPAESHEQYF,TGTGCCAGCAGTTCGCCGGCTGAGAGCCACGAGCAGTACTTC
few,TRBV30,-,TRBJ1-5,CAWREGGLSNQPQHF,TGTGCCTGGAGAGAGGGGGGGCTTAGCAATCAGCCCCAGCATTTT
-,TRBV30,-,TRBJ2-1,CAWSVKGPYNEQFF,TGTGCCTGGAGTGTGAAGGGTCCCTACAATGAGCAGTTCTTC
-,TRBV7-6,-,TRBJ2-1,CASSLVLARGITYNEQFF,TGTGCCAGCAGCTTGGTCCTAGCGAGAGGGATAACATACAATGAGCAGTTCTTC
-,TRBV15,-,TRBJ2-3,CATRSGGGGTDTQYF,TGTGCCACGAGGTCCGGGGGCGGTGGCACAGATACGCAGTATTTT
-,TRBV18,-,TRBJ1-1,CASSPPAGLGNTEAFF,TGTGCCAGCTCACCACCTGCAGGGCTCGGGAACACTGAAGCTTTCTTT
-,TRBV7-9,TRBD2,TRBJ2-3,CASSWTGGTQYF,TGTGCCAGCAGCTGGACGGGGGGTACGCAGTATTTT
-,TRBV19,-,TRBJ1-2,CASSIDWAANSYGYTF,TGTGCCAGTAGTATAGATTGGGCAGCCAACTCCTATGGCTACACCTTC
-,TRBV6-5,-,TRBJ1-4,CASSYSIREKLFF,TGTGCCAGCAGTTACTCGATTCGTGAAAAACTGTTTTTT
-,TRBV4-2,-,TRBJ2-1,CASSQARTPNGEQFF,TGTGCCAGCAGCCAAGCCCGGACCCCGAACGGTGAGCAGTTCTTC
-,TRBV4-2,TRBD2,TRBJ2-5,CASSHGAGGPGETQYF,TGTGCCAGCAGCCATGGAGCGGGGGGGCCGGGGGAGACCCAGTACTTC
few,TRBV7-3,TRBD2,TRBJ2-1,CASSTGLAYNEQFF,TGTGCCAGCAGCACCGGACTAGCTTACAATGAGCAGTTCTTC
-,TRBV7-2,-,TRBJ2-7,CASSLIDRGAGYEQYF,TGTGCCAGCAGCTTAATCGACCGGGGAGCTGGATACGAGCAGTACTTC
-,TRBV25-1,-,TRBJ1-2,CASSSGAYGYTF,TGTGCCAGCAGTTCGGGGGCCTATGGCTACACCTTC
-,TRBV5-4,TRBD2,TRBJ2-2,CASSLSGLAGAANTGELFF,TGTGCCAGCAGCTTGAGTGGACTAGCGGGGGCCGCGAACACCGGGGAGCTGTTTTTT
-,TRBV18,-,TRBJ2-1,CASSPLGGTYNEQFF,TGTGCCAGCTCACCACTTGGCGGTACCTACAATGAGCAGTTCTTC
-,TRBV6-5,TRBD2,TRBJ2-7,CASSSREGGGSEQYF,TGTGCCAGCAGTTCTCGGGAGGGCGGGGGCTCCGAGCAGTACTTC
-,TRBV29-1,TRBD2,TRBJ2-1,CSVQIAGGIYNEQFF,TGCAGCGTTCAAATAGCGGGAGGAATTTACAATGAGCAGTTCTTC
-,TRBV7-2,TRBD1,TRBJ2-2,CASSLQQGGTGELFF,TGTGCCAGCAGCTTACAACAGGGGGGCACCGGGGAGCTGTTTTTT
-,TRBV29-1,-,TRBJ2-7,CSVEEGPRTAYEQYF,TGCAGCGTTGAAGAGGGGCCGAGAACCGCCTACGAGCAGTACTTC
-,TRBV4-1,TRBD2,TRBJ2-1,CASSQYGASGKNEQFF,TGCGCCAGCAGCCAATATGGGGCTAGCGGGAAAAATGAGCAGTTCTTC
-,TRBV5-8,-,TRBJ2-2,CASSLARVWNTGELFF,TGTGCCAGCAGCTTGGCCAGGGTATGGAACACCGGGGAGCTGTTTTTT
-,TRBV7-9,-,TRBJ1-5,CASSVAGANNQPQHF,TGTGCCAGCAGCGTAGCGGGGGCAAATAATCAGCCCCAGCATTTT
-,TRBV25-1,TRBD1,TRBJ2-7,CASLGQGSYEQYF,TGTGCCAGCTTGGGACAGGGGTCCTACGAGCAGTACTTC
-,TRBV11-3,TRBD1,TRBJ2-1,CASSLDGTGNEQFF,TGTGCCAGCAGCTTAGATGGGACAGGCAATGAGCAGTTCTTC
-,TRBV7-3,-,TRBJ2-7,CASRKTAVGTYEQYF,TGTGCCAGCAGAAAAACGGCGGTGGGCACCTACGAGCAGTACTTC
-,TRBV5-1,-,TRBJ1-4,CASSLIGRAVRVNEKLFF,TGCGCCAGCAGCTTGATCGGGAGGGCGGTCAGGGTAAATGAAAAACTGTTTTTT
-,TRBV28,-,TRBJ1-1,CASFYSSTEAFF,TGTGCCAGCTTCTACTCGAGCACTGAAGCTTTCTTT
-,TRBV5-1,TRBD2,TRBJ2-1,CASSPAPGLAGGHNEQFF,TGCGCCAGCAGCCCGGCTCCGGGACTAGCGGGAGGGCACAATGAGCAGTTCTTC
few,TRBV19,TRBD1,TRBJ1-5,CASSVLQGAGNQPQHF,TGTGCCAGTAGCGTCCTACAGGGGGCTGGCAATCAGCCCCAGCATTTT
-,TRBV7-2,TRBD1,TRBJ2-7,CASSLLGTGFYEQYF,TGTGCCAGCAGCTTACTCGGGACAGGGTTTTACGAGCAGTACTTC
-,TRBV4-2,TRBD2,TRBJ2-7,CASSQGAGYEQYF,TGTGCCAGCAGCCAAGGAGCGGGATACGAGCAGTACTTC
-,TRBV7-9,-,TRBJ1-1,CASSSSRGSTEAFF,TGTGCCAGCAGCTCATCAAGGGGGTCGACTGAAGCTTTCTTT
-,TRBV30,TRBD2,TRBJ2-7,CAWRSGGTNLRTYEQYF,TGTGCCTGGAGGTCGGGAGGAACAAACCTAAGGACTTACGAGCAGTACTTC
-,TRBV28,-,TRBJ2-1,CASNKRSNEQFF,TGTGCCAGCAATAAGCGGAGCAATGAGCAGTTCTTC
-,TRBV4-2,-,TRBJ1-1,CASSPTGSRAFF,TGTGCCAGCAGCCCAACAGGGTCAAGGGCTTTCTTT